These 14 T cell receptor beta chains originate from one sample sequenced in a study of sequential checkpoint blockade in melanoma. The treatment was: randomized to nivolumab then ipilimumab (arm A) or the reverse (arm B). Using immunoSEQ multiplex PCR, the repertoire was profiled, and TCRdb retains in-frame clones only, with some absent. The data show approximately 28,000 clones, 83% seen once. This specimen consisted of CD8+ T cells sorted from blood (inferred from file names), obtained from a patient given nivolumab and ipilimumab in sequence. Receptor source: a human donor with melanoma.

A few counts support this clone. This rearrangement joins TRBV7-2 to TRBJ1-3; a possible D gene is TRBD1 (6 bases). This CDR3 comprises 15 residues. Trimming removed 4 bases at V and 0 bases at J, with 10 bases between. The germline V gene encodes CDR1 SGHTA and CDR2 FQGNSA. The CDR3 spells CASSSGQSSGNTIYF. Written as DNA, the CDR3 is TGTGCCAGCAGCTCGGGACAAAGCTCTGGAAACACCATATATTTT.

This clone came up once. The genes are TRBV7-9 and TRBJ2-3, with D perhaps TRBD2 (7 bases). Trimming removed 6 bases at V and 5 bases at J, with 18 bases between. From germline, CDR1 is SEHNR and CDR2 FQNEAQ (reference sequence). The CDR3 spans 15 residues. The CDR3 nucleotides read TGTGCCAGCAGACTGGGTGGGGGGGCACAAGATACGCAGTATTTT. It yields the protein CASRLGGGAQDTQYF.

The chain employs TRBV5-8 and TRBJ2-1; 12 nucleotides line up with TRBD1. Trimming cost V 6 bases and J 8 bases; bases outside gene matches: 15. This CDR3 is 17 amino acids long. CDR1 SGHTS and CDR2 YDEGEE come from the germline V gene. The CDR3 DNA sequence: TGTGCCAGCACCACTGTACCCCCGGGACAGGGGGCGGATGAGCAGTTCTTC. Translated: CASTTVPPGQGADEQFF.

V is TRBV27 and J is TRBJ2-7; the D gene is possibly TRBD2 (5 bases). The CDR3 extends over 15 amino acids. The ends were cut back, 9 bases at V and 4 bases at J, with 22 bases in the middle. Germline-derived CDR1 and CDR2 are MNHEY and SMNVEV (reference sequence). The CDR3 DNA reads TGTGCCAGTCAGAGGGTGGCCCAGAGGTTTTACGAGCAGTACTTC. This sequence encodes CASQRVAQRFYEQYF.

This clone was counted only a few times. The CDR3 sequence is CASSVGLAGVGTDTQYF. In nucleotides, the CDR3 is TGTGCCAGCAGCGTAGGTCTAGCGGGGGTGGGAACAGATACGCAGTATTTT. The V gene is TRBV9, the J gene TRBJ2-3; 10 nucleotides agree with TRBD2. This CDR3 comprises 17 residues. From germline, CDR1 is SGDLS and CDR2 YYNGEE. The trim removed 0 bases at V and 3 bases at J, leaving 7 bases unmatched.

V usage is TRBV11-2 and J usage is TRBJ1-2; D may be TRBD1 (6 bases). Germline V CDR1 and CDR2: SGHAT, FQNNGV. The CDR3 length is 17 residues. With 5 bases removed from V and 2 bases from J, the gap between germline ends came to 21 bases. The CDR3 DNA is TGTGCCAGCAGCCCCAGGGGACGGCCGCAACTCAACTATGGCTACACCTTC. This encodes CASSPRGRPQLNYGYTF.

The rearrangement joins TRBV7-9 to TRBJ2-2; a weak D match, TRBD2 (5 bases). From germline, CDR1 is SEHNR and CDR2 FQNEAQ (reference sequence). Trimming removed 5 bases at V and 7 bases at J, with 14 bases between. The CDR3 is 14 residues long. The CDR3 spells CASSPVEAVGELFF. The CDR3 DNA follows: TGTGCCAGCAGCCCCGTGGAGGCGGTCGGGGAGCTGTTTTTT.

V and J are TRBV9 and TRBJ2-1; TRBD1 matches at 7 bases. The CDR3 is 15 residues long. V trimming: 3 bases; J trimming: 3 bases; junction bases outside the gene matches: 6. CDR1 and CDR2 from the germline V gene are SGDLS and YYNGEE. The CDR3 sequence is CASSAGTAVYNEQFF. The CDR3 DNA reads TGTGCCAGCAGCGCCGGGACAGCGGTCTACAATGAGCAGTTCTTC.

The chain employs TRBV6-5 and TRBJ2-7, with 9 bases fitting TRBD1. Germline CDR1 is MNHEY and CDR2 is SVGAGI. V gave up 9 bases and J gave up 3 bases; unmatched junction bases: 12. CDR3 length: 15 residues. The CDR3 nucleotides are TGTGCCAGACGACCTACGGGACAGGGAGACTACGAGCAGTACTTC. Protein: CARRPTGQGDYEQYF.

The count of this clone is one. The genes are TRBV19 and TRBJ1-5; D uncertain. The V gene's germline CDR1 is LNHDA and CDR2 SQIVND (reference sequence). The CDR3 runs to 14 residues. V gave up 7 bases and J gave up 2 bases, with 12 bases separating them. CDR3 sequence: CASTGVGGNQPQHF. The DNA for the CDR3 is TGTGCCAGTACCGGGGTAGGAGGCAATCAGCCCCAGCATTTT.

V is TRBV5-6 and J is TRBJ2-7; TRBD1 agrees at 9 bases. The germline V gene has CDR1 SGHDT and CDR2 YYEEEE. V shed 0 bases, J shed 4 bases, and the junction held 2 bases outside the gene matches. The CDR3 sequence is 14 residues long. CDR3 bases: TGTGCCAGCAGCTTGGGACAGGGGGTTTACGAGCAGTACTTC. Protein: CASSLGQGVYEQYF.

J is TRBJ2-5 and V is TRBV19, with TRBD1 identical over 9 bases. Germline V gene sequence: CDR1 LNHDA, CDR2 SQIVND (reference sequence). Trimming took 10 bases from V and 2 from J; bases not matched to a gene: 8. This CDR3 region has 14 residues. The CDR3 loop reads CATMDRGYQETQYF. The CDR3 DNA sequence: TGTGCCACCATGGACAGGGGCTATCAAGAGACCCAGTACTTC.

The rearrangement joins TRBV4-2 to TRBJ1-5; TRBD1 matches 10 bases. V shed 5 bases, J shed 0 bases, and the junction held 7 bases outside the gene matches. Germline CDR1 LGHNA, CDR2 YNFKEQ. CDR3 length: 17 residues. The CDR3 DNA sequence: TGTGCCAGCAGCGGGGGGGACAGGGGATATAGCAATCAGCCCCAGCATTTT. Translation gives CASSGGDRGYSNQPQHF.

The V and J genes are TRBV4-2 and TRBJ1-1; D is possibly TRBD1 (5 bases). The V end lost 4 bases, the J end lost 1 base, and 10 bases lay between the germline ends. This CDR3 spans 14 amino acids. In germline, CDR1 is LGHNA, CDR2 YNFKEQ. The CDR3 bases are TGTGCCAGCAGCCCAGGGCCGGGGAACACTGAAGCTTTCTTT. Protein product: CASSPGPGNTEAFF.